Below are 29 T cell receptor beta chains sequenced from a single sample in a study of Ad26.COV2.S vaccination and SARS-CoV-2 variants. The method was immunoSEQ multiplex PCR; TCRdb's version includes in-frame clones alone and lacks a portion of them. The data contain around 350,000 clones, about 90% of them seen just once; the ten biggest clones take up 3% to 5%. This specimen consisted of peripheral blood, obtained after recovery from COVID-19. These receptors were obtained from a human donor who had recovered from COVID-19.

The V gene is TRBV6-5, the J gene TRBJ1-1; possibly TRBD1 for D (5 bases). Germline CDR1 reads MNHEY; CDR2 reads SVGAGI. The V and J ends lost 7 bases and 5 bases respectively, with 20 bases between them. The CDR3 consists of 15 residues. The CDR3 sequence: CASTSLIDGGTEAFF. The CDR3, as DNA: TGTGCCAGCACATCACTAATTGATGGGGGGACTGAAGCTTTCTTT.

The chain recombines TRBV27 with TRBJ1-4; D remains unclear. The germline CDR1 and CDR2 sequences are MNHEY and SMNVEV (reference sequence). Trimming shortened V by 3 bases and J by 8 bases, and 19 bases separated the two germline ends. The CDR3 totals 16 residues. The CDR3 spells CASSFSLPGPEEKLFF. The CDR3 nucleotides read TGTGCCAGCAGTTTCTCTTTACCCGGTCCGGAGGAAAAACTGTTTTTT.

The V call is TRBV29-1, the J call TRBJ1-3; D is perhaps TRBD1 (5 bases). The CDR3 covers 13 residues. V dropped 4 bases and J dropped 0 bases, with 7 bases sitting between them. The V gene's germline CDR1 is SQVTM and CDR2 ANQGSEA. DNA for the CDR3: TGCAGCGTTGCAGGGCTCTCTGGAAACACCATATATTTT. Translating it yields CSVAGLSGNTIYF.

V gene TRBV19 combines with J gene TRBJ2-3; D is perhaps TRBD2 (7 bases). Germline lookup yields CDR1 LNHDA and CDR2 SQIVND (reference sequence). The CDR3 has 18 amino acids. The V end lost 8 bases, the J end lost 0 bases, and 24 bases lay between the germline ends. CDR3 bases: TGTGCCAGTCCCCGAGGGGGGGCCAATCCTACTAGCACAGATACGCAGTATTTT. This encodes CASPRGGANPTSTDTQYF.

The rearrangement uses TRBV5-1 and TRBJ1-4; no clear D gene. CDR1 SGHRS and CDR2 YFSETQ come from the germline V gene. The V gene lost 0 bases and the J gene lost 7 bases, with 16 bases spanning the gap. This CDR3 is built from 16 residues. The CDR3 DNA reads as TGCGCCAGCAGCTTGGCTTCGGTTTACGGGTCTGAAAAACTGTTTTTT. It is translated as CASSLASVYGSEKLFF.

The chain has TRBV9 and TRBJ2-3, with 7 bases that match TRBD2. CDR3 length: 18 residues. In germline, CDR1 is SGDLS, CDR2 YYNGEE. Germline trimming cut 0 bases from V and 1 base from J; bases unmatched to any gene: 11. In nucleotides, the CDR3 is TGTGCCAGCAGCGTAGAAGGACTAGAGACCTCCCGCACAGATACGCAGTATTTT. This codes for CASSVEGLETSRTDTQYF.

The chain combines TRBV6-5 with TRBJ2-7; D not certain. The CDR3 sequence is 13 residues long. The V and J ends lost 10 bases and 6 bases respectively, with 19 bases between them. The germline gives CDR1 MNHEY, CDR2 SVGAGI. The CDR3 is CATTSRRLSEQYF. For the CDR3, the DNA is TGTGCCACCACCTCTAGACGGCTAAGCGAGCAGTACTTC.

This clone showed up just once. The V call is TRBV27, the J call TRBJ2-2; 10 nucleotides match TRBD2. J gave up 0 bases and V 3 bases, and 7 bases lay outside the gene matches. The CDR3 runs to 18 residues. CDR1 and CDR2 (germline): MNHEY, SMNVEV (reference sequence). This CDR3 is CASSFLAGGRSNTGELFF. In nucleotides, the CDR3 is TGTGCCAGCAGTTTCTTAGCGGGGGGCCGTTCGAACACCGGGGAGCTGTTTTTT.

The CDR3 DNA is TGTGCCAGCAGAGCGGGGGGGCACACCGGGGAGCTGTTTTTT. Translating gives CASRAGGHTGELFF. The rearrangement joins TRBV6-4 to TRBJ2-2, with 10 bases matching TRBD2. The CDR3 is 14 residues long. In germline, CDR1 is MRHNA, CDR2 SNTAGT. J gave up 3 bases and V 6 bases, and 1 base lay outside the gene matches.

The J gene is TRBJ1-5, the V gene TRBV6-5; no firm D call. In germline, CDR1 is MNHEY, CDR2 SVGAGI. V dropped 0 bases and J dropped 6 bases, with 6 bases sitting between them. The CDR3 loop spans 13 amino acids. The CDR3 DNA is TGTGCCAGCAGTTACTCGATTACTCAGCCCCAGCATTTT. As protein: CASSYSITQPQHF.

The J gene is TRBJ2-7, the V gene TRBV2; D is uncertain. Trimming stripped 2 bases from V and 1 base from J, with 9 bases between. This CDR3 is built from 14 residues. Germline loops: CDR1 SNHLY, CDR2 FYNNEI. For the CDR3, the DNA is TGTGCCAGCAGTGAAAATGGTCGGTCCTACGAGCAGTACTTC. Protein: CASSENGRSYEQYF.

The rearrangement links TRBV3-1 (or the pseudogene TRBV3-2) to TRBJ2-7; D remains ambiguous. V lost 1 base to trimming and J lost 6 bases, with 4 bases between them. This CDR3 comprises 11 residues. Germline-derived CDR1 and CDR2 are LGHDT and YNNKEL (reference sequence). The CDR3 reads CASSQGGEQYF. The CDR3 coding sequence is TGTGCCAGCAGCCAAGGGGGCGAGCAGTACTTC.

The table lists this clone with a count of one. The CDR3 sequence: CASSLARDSTDTQYF. CDR3 nucleotide sequence: TGTGCCAGCAGCTTGGCCCGGGACAGCACAGATACGCAGTATTTT. This rearrangement joins TRBV5-4 to TRBJ2-3; D could derive from TRBD1 or TRBD2 (5 bases each). The V gene lost 0 bases and the J gene lost 0 bases, with 8 bases spanning the gap. This CDR3 has 15 residues. CDR1 is SGHNT and CDR2 is YYREEE in the germline V gene (reference sequence).

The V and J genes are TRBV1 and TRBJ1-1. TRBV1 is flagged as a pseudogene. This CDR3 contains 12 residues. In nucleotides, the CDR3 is TGCACCAGCAGCCAAGATGAACTTGAAGCTTTCTTT. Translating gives CTSSQDELEAFF.

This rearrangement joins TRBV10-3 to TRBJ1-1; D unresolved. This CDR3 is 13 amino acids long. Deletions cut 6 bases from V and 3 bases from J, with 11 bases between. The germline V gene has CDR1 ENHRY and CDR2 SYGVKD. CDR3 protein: CAIREHGDTEAFF. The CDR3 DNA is TGTGCCATCAGAGAGCACGGTGACACTGAAGCTTTCTTT.

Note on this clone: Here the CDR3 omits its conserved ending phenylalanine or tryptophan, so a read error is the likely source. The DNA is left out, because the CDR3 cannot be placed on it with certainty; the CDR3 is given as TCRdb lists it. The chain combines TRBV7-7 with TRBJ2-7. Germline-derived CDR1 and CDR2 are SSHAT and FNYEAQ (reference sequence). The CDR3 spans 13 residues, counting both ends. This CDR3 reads CASSLAAAPPSAP.

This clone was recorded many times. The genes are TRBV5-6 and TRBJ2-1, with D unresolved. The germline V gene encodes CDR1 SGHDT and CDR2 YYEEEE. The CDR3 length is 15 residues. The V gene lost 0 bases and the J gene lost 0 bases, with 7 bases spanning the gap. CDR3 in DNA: TGTGCCAGCAGCTTGGTTGGGAACTCCTACAATGAGCAGTTCTTC. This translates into CASSLVGNSYNEQFF.

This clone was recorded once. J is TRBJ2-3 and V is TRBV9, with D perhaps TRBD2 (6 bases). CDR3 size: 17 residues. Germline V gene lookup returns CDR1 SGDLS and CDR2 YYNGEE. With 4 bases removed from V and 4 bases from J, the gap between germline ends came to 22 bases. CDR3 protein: CASSSPTSMEVPDTQYF. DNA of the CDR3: TGTGCCAGCAGCTCGCCGACTAGTATGGAGGTCCCAGATACGCAGTATTTT.

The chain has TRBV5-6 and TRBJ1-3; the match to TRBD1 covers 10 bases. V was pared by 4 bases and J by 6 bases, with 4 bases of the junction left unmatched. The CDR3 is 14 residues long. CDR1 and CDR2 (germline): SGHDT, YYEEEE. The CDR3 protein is CASSPGQGINTIYF. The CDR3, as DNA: TGTGCCAGCAGCCCGGGACAGGGGATAAACACCATATATTTT.

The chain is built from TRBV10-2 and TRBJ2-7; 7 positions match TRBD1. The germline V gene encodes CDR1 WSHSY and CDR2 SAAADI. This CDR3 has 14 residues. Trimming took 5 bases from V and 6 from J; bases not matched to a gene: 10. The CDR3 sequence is CASSPGQSISEQYF. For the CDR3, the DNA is TGCGCCAGCAGTCCGGGACAGAGTATCTCCGAGCAGTACTTC.

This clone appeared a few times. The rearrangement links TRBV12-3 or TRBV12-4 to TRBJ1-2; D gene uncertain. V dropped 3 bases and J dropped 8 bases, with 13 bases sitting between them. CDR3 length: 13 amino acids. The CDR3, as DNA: TGTGCCAGCAGTTTCGGGCAGGCCAGCGGCTACACCTTC. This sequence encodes CASSFGQASGYTF.

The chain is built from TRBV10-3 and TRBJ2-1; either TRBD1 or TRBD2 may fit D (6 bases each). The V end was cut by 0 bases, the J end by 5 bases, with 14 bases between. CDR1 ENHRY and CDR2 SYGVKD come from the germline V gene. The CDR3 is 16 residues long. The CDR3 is CAISESSGGPHNEQFF. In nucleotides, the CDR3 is TGTGCCATCAGTGAGTCATCCGGGGGCCCCCACAATGAGCAGTTCTTC.

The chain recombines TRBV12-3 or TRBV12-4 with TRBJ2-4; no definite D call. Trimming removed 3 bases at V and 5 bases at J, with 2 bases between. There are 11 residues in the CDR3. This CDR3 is CASSFQNIQYF. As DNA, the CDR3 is TGTGCCAGCAGTTTTCAAAACATTCAGTACTTC.

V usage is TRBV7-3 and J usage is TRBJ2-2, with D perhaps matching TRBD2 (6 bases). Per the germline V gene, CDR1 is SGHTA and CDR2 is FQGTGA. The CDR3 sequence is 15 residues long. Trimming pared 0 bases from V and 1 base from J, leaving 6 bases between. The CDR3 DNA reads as TGTGCCAGCAGCTTAACGCGGGAGAACACCGGGGAGCTGTTTTTT. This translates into CASSLTRENTGELFF.

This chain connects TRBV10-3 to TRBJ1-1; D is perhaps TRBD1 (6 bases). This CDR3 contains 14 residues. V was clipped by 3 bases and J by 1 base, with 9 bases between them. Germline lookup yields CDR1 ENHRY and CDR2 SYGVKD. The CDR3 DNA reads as TGTGCCATCAGTGAACTGACAGGGAACACTGAAGCTTTCTTT. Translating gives CAISELTGNTEAFF.

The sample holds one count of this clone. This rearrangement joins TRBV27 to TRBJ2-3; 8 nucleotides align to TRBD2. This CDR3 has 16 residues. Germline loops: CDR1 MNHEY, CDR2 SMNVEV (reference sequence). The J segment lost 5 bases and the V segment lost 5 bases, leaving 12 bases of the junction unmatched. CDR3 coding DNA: TGTGCCAGCAGTCGATTGGGGCGGGGGGCGGGAGATACGCAGTATTTT. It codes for CASSRLGRGAGDTQYF.

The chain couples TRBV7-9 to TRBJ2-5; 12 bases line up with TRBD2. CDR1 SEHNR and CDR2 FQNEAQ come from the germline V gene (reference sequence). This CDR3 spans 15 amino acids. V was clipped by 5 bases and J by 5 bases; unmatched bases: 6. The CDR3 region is CASSASGGARETQYF. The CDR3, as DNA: TGTGCCAGCAGCGCTAGCGGGGGGGCCAGGGAGACCCAGTACTTC. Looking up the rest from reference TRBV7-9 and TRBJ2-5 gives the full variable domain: DTGVSQNPRHKITKRGQNVTFRCDPISEHNRLYWYRQTLGQGPEFLTYFQNEAQLEKSRLLSDRFSAERPKGSFSTLEIQRTEQGDSAMYLCASSASGGARETQYFGPGTRLLVL.

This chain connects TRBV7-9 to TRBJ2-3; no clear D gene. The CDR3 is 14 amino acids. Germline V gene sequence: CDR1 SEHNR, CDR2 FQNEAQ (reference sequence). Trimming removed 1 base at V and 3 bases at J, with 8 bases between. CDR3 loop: CASSLDSWTDTQYF. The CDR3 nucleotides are TGTGCCAGCAGCTTAGATTCATGGACAGATACGCAGTATTTT.

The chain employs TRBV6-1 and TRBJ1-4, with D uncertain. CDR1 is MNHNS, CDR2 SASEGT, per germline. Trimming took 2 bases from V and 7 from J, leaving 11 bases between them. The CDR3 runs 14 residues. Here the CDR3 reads CASSEQDRIEKLFF. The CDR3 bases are TGTGCCAGCAGTGAACAGGATAGGATTGAAAAACTGTTTTTT.